Shown below are 4 T cell receptor beta chains from a single sample sequenced in a study of cytotoxic CD8 clonotypes in ibrutinib-treated CLL. Produced via immunoSEQ multiplex PCR; TCRdb's table is partial and in-frame only. The sample has some 200,000 clones; roughly three quarters are singletons. The input for sequencing was PBMCs, taken after 12 months of ibrutinib treatment. These receptors all come from a human donor with chronic lymphocytic leukemia.

J is TRBJ2-7 and V is TRBV30; TRBD1 matches at 8 bases. This CDR3 has 18 residues. Per the germline V gene, CDR1 is GTSNPN and CDR2 is SVGIG (reference sequence). The junction had 15 bases not matched to a gene; V was cut back by 2 bases and J by 0 bases. For the CDR3, the DNA is TGTGCCTGGAGTCAGCACCCCTGGGACAGGCCTTTCTCCTACGAGCAGTACTTC. This sequence encodes CAWSQHPWDRPFSYEQYF.

The gene calls are TRBV5-6 and TRBJ1-2, with D perhaps TRBD1 (6 bases). The germline V gene has CDR1 SGHDT and CDR2 YYEEEE. CDR3 length equals 15 residues. The V end lost 0 bases, the J end lost 4 bases, and 13 bases lay between the germline ends. CDR3 region: CASSLDPQGRYGYTF. CDR3 sequence (DNA): TGTGCCAGCAGCTTGGACCCACAGGGACGCTATGGCTACACCTTC.

The V gene is TRBV5-6, the J gene TRBJ2-7; TRBD2 matches 10 bases. The CDR3 spans 14 residues. Trimming at V came to 4 bases and at J to 1 base, leaving 2 bases not matched to a gene. Germline values: CDR1 SGHDT, CDR2 YYEEEE. The CDR3 coding sequence is TGTGCCAGCAGCCATAGCGGGGGGTCCTACGAGCAGTACTTC. Its translation: CASSHSGGSYEQYF.

The sample holds a few counts of this clone. This chain links TRBV7-2 with TRBJ2-1, with 11 positions matching TRBD2. V lost 4 bases and J lost 6; bases outside the gene matches: 8. The V gene's germline CDR1 is SGHTA and CDR2 FQGNSA. CDR3 length equals 16 residues. CDR3 sequence reads: CASSSAATSGINEQFF. The CDR3, as DNA: TGTGCCAGCAGCTCCGCGGCGACTAGCGGGATCAATGAGCAGTTCTTC.